The source of this T cell receptor beta chain is a study of vaccination effects on CD4 cells after COVID-19. Findings of the study overall: Few convalescent patients and no early post-infection timepoints were included in the study.

Trimming cost V 0 bases and J 4 bases, with 10 bases left between them. Germline CDR1 and CDR2: LGHNA and YSLEER. The CDR3 is made up of 16 amino acids. TCRdb keeps only in-frame clones here, not all; method: immunoSEQ multiplex PCR. The table has tens of thousands of clones, 65% to 85% seen once. Comments on this clone: Its antigen is unidentified.

Before sequencing took place, the ViraFEST assay used viral peptide pools to expand antigen-specific CD4+ T cells. Having been cultured for ten to eleven days, the cells underwent CD4+ T cell isolation. This individual contracted SARS-CoV-2 between March and December 2020, as verified by PCR. The rearrangement links TRBV4-3 to TRBJ1-6, with a tentative D call TRBD1 (5 bases). This receptor was identified in a human donor who had a prior SARS-CoV-2 infection. The sample here was CD4+ T cells from PBMCs cultured with HCoV-NL63 spike peptides, taken before COVID-19 vaccination. The CDR3 DNA reads TGCGCCAGCAGCCAAGACGCACAGGTGTATAATTCACCCCTCCACTTT. Translated: CASSQDAQVYNSPLHF.